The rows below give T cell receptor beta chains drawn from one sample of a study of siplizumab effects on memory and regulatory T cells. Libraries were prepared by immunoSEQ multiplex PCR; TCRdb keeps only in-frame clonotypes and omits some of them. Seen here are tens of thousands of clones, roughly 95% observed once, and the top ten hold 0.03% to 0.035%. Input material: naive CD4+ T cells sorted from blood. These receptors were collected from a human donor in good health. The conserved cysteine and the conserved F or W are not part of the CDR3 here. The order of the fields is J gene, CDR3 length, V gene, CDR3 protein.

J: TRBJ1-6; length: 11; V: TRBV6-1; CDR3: ASRFRYLAPLH
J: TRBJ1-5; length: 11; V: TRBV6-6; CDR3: ASSFRPGQPQH
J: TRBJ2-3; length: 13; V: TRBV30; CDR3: AQKPGLAARDTQY
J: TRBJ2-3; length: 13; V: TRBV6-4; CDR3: ASSDRRGAPDTQY
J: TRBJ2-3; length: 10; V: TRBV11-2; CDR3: ASSLFAPGRN
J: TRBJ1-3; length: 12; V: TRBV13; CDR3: ASRNRGSGNTIY
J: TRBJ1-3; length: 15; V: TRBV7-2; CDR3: ASSLAHLGSSGNTIY
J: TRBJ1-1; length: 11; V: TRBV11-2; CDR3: ASSVQGSTEAF
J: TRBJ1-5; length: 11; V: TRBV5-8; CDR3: ASRRSGDQPQH
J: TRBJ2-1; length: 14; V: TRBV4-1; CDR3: ASSQLGQGTKYEQF
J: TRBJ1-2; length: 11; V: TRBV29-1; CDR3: SVRTGAPYGYT
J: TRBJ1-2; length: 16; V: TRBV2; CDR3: ASREFYAGQPLNYGYT
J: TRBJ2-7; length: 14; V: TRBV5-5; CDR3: ASSLGQQGVFGEQY
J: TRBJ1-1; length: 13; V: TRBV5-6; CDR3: ASSLRGGFGTEAF
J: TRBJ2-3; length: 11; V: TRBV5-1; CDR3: ASTSGGKDTQY
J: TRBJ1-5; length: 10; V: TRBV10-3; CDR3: AIKGSNQPQH
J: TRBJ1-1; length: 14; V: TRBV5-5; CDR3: ASSLRTVGMNTEAF
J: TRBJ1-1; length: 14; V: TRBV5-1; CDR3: ASSLNPGGGNTEAF
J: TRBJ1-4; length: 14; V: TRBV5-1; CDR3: ASSWGQGSTNEKLF
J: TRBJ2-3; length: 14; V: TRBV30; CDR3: AWSVLSSRVEDTQY
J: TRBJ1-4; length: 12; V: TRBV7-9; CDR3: ASSLGSGGEKLF
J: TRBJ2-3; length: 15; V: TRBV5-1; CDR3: ASRPGGLGLASDTQY
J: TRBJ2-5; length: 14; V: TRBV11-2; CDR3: ASSLSLAGGQETQY
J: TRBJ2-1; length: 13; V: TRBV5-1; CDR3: ASSLGLAGGNEQF
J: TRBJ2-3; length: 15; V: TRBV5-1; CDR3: ASSSSGTLATTDTQY
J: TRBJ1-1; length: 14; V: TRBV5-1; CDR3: ASSLEGTGGGTEAF